Below are 31 T cell receptor beta chains sequenced from a single sample in a study of cytomegalovirus exposure and HLA in healthy donors. Researchers ran the PCR with 60 Vbeta and 13 Jbeta primers. Assay: immunoSEQ multiplex PCR; the TCRdb copy retains only in-frame clones and omits some. This table holds around 200,000 clones, more than 85% found once. Sequenced sample: PBMCs. The receptors shown here come from a woman aged 18-29 years in good health and CMV-seronegative.

In its sample, this clone was seen once. Other DNA sequences within the sample encode an identical CDR3. The J gene is TRBJ2-2, the V gene TRBV5-6; D possibly corresponds to TRBD2 (7 bases). The germline CDR1 and CDR2 sequences are SGHDT and YYEEEE. This CDR3 is built from 17 residues. V gave up 3 bases and J gave up 3 bases, with 18 bases separating them. This chain's CDR3 is CASSWLSRGGDTGELFF. As DNA, the CDR3 is TGTGCCAGCAGCTGGTTGTCCAGGGGAGGGGACACCGGGGAGCTGTTTTTT.

This clone was seen more than once but under ten times. The CDR3 sequence: CASSLGTNNQPQHF. CDR3 nucleotide sequence: TGTGCCAGCAGCTTGGGGACAAACAATCAGCCCCAGCATTTT. The genes are TRBV5-4 and TRBJ1-5, with D perhaps matching TRBD1 (5 bases). The germline V gene has CDR1 SGHNT and CDR2 YYREEE (reference sequence). The CDR3 sequence is 14 residues long. Trimming shortened V by 0 bases and J by 3 bases, and 7 bases separated the two germline ends.

The V call is TRBV5-8, the J call TRBJ2-5, with TRBD2 matching 11 bases. The end of the DNA is better explained by TRBJ2-7, so the J call may be wrong. CDR1 is SGHTS, CDR2 YDEGEE, per germline. This CDR3 has 15 residues. This CDR3 reads CASSPLAGDPYEQYF. The CDR3 DNA is TGTGCCAGCAGCCCACTAGCGGGAGACCCCTACGAGCAGTACTTC.

The chain links TRBV10-1 to TRBJ2-1, with D perhaps TRBD1 (6 bases). The germline V gene has CDR1 WNHNN and CDR2 SYGVQD (reference sequence). The V and J ends lost 10 bases and 0 bases respectively, with 16 bases between them. This CDR3 is 15 amino acids long. The CDR3 nucleotides read TGCGCCAATCACAACACAGGGAGCTCCTACAATGAGCAGTTCTTC. It translates to CANHNTGSSYNEQFF.

The chain employs TRBV5-1 and TRBJ1-4; no clear D gene. The V gene's germline CDR1 is SGHRS and CDR2 YFSETQ. The CDR3 is made up of 15 amino acids. The germline V and J ends were trimmed by 4 bases and 3 bases, with 13 bases remaining between them. CDR3: CASSRDAVANEKLFF. For the CDR3, the DNA is TGCGCCAGCAGCCGAGACGCGGTGGCTAATGAAAAACTGTTTTTT.

V and J are TRBV7-9 and TRBJ1-4, with 9 bases that match TRBD1. Unmatched junction bases numbered 10, after V lost 5 bases and J lost 3 bases. CDR3 length: 17 residues. Germline V gene lookup returns CDR1 SEHNR and CDR2 FQNEAQ (reference sequence). CDR3 protein: CASSTSDRGPANEKLFF. In nucleotides, the CDR3 is TGTGCCAGCAGCACTTCGGACAGGGGACCAGCTAATGAAAAACTGTTTTTT. Supplemented by reference TRBV7-9 and TRBJ1-4, the full variable domain reads DTGVSQNPRHKITKRGQNVTFRCDPISEHNRLYWYRQTLGQGPEFLTYFQNEAQLEKSRLLSDRFSAERPKGSFSTLEIQRTEQGDSAMYLCASSTSDRGPANEKLFFGSGTQLSVL.

The chain recombines TRBV14 with TRBJ1-2; 10 bases map to TRBD1. After removal of 3 bases from V and 7 bases from J, the junction contained 8 bases not matched to a gene. Per the germline V gene, CDR1 is SGHDN and CDR2 is FVKESK. CDR3 length: 15 residues. The chain's CDR3 is CASSQERQGACGYTF. CDR3 coding DNA: TGTGCCAGCAGCCAGGAAAGACAGGGGGCGTGTGGCTACACCTTC. The variable domain in full, completed from reference TRBV14 and TRBJ1-2, reads EAGVTQFPSHSVIEKGQTVTLRCDPISGHDNLYWYRRVMGKEIKFLLHFVKESKQDESGMPNNRFLAERTGGTYSTLKVQPAELEDSGVYFCASSQERQGACGYTFGSGTRLTVV.

The chain is built from TRBV15 and TRBJ1-2; TRBD1 aligns across 9 bases. This CDR3 contains 16 residues. The germline CDR1 and CDR2 sequences are LNHNV and YYDKDF (reference sequence). V trimming: 0 bases; J trimming: 4 bases; junction bases outside the gene matches: 6. DNA for the CDR3: TGTGCCACCAGCAGAGATCAACCGGGACAGGGCTATGGCTACACCTTC. It is translated as CATSRDQPGQGYGYTF.

This clone appeared a single time. The rearrangement uses TRBV27 and TRBJ1-5; the match to TRBD1 covers 7 bases. Per the germline V gene, CDR1 is MNHEY and CDR2 is SMNVEV (reference sequence). The CDR3 length is 16 residues. The ends lost 8 bases at V and 6 bases at J; junction bases unmatched: 16. CDR3 amino acids: CASSPLGQIQTQPQHF. CDR3 DNA sequence: TGTGCCAGCTCCCCCTTGGGACAGATTCAAACTCAGCCCCAGCATTTT.

The chain has TRBV27 and TRBJ1-5, with TRBD1 matching 8 bases. Trimming at V came to 2 bases and at J to 1 base, leaving 1 base not matched to a gene. CDR1 is MNHEY, CDR2 SMNVEV, per germline (reference sequence). The CDR3 sequence is 15 residues long. The CDR3 sequence is CASSLDRGSNQPQHF. The CDR3 coding sequence is TGTGCCAGCAGTTTAGACAGGGGAAGCAATCAGCCCCAGCATTTT.

The chain employs TRBV29-1 and TRBJ1-2, with D unresolved. CDR1 and CDR2 from the germline V gene are SQVTM and ANQGSEA. The V end lost 7 bases, the J end lost 7 bases, and 16 bases lay between the germline ends. CDR3 length equals 12 residues. CDR3 bases: TGCAGCGACAGCGGGATACTGCGTGGCTACACCTTC. Protein: CSDSGILRGYTF.

The chain joins TRBV9 to TRBJ2-2, with 8 bases aligning to TRBD2. The CDR3 has 15 amino acids. Looked up from germline, CDR1 is SGDLS and CDR2 is YYNGEE. Unmatched junction bases numbered 5, after V lost 4 bases and J lost 3 bases. Here the CDR3 reads CASSPRAGDTGELFF. Here the CDR3 DNA reads TGTGCCAGCAGCCCCAGAGCGGGGGACACCGGGGAGCTGTTTTTT.

The gene calls are TRBV7-2 and TRBJ2-1; D gene ambiguous. Per germline, CDR1 SGHTA and CDR2 FQGNSA. CDR3 length: 19 amino acids. Trimming left V 0 bases short and J 2 bases short, with 20 bases between. CDR3 coding DNA: TGTGCCAGCAGCTTAGCCGGAGTTCGGTGGCCAAACCCCTACAATGAGCAGTTCTTC. Translating gives CASSLAGVRWPNPYNEQFF.

This sequence joins TRBV27 and TRBJ1-5; D may be TRBD1 (6 bases). The V gene lost 6 bases and the J gene lost 1 base, with 10 bases spanning the gap. In germline, CDR1 is MNHEY, CDR2 SMNVEV (reference sequence). The CDR3 consists of 14 residues. CDR3 nucleotides: TGTGCCAGCAGACCGGGACACAGCAATCAGCCCCAGCATTTT. This translates into CASRPGHSNQPQHF.

The rearrangement joins TRBV18 to TRBJ2-1; 7 positions agree with TRBD1. The germline CDR1 and CDR2 sequences are KGHSH and LQKENI. With V trimmed by 5 bases and J by 4 bases, 8 bases remained unmatched. This CDR3 is 15 amino acids long. CDR3 DNA sequence: TGTGCCAGCTCAAGAAACCGGGACAGTTACAATGAGCAGTTCTTC. Protein product: CASSRNRDSYNEQFF.

The chain joins TRBV4-2 to TRBJ1-2, with TRBD1 matching over 8 bases. V gave up 1 base and J gave up 6 bases; unmatched junction bases: 13. The CDR3 length is 17 residues. The germline V gene encodes CDR1 LGHNA and CDR2 YNFKEQ. CDR3 nucleotides: TGTGCCAGCAGCCAAGTCGGATCGGGGCAGGGGGCGAATGGCTACACCTTC. Translation gives CASSQVGSGQGANGYTF.

This chain uses TRBV10-1 with TRBJ2-7; D is possibly TRBD1 (6 bases). V dropped 8 bases and J dropped 4 bases, with 15 bases sitting between them. The CDR3 totals 13 residues. CDR1 is WNHNN, CDR2 SYGVQD, per germline (reference sequence). DNA of the CDR3: TGCGCCAGCTCCCGGGACATAAATTACGAGCAGTACTTC. It specifies CASSRDINYEQYF.

The chain uses TRBV9 and TRBJ2-1; D not resolved. CDR1 SGDLS and CDR2 YYNGEE come from the germline V gene. This CDR3 comprises 15 residues. V lost 0 bases, J lost 4 bases, and 11 bases lay in between. The DNA for the CDR3 is TGTGCCAGCAGCGTAGCGTCTAGGCCTTACAATGAGCAGTTCTTC. As protein: CASSVASRPYNEQFF.

CDR3 bases: TGTGCCAGCAGCCAGGGACTGGACTACACCTTC. Its protein product is CASSQGLDYTF. V and J are TRBV27 and TRBJ1-2; weak D call: TRBD1 (5 bases). The CDR3 has 11 amino acids. Trimming stripped 6 bases from V and 10 bases from J, with 12 bases between. CDR1 is MNHEY, CDR2 SMNVEV, per germline (reference sequence).

V is TRBV10-1 and J is TRBJ2-3; 8 bases agree with TRBD1. CDR1 and CDR2 from the germline V gene are WNHNN and SYGVQD (reference sequence). Trimming removed 7 bases from V and 4 bases from J; junction bases left unmatched: 10. The CDR3 contains 15 residues. As DNA, the CDR3 is TGCGCCAGCAATGAAGGACAGGGAGTGCCAGATACGCAGTATTTT. Translated, it gives CASNEGQGVPDTQYF.

This sequence joins TRBV9 and TRBJ1-1; TRBD1 might be the D (5 bases). Trimming left V 3 bases short and J 8 bases short, with 11 bases between. CDR1 SGDLS and CDR2 YYNGEE come from the germline V gene. The CDR3 length is 12 residues. The CDR3 DNA reads TGTGCCAGCAGCGAGACAGCCCCAGAAGCTTTCTTT. This sequence encodes CASSETAPEAFF.

With regard to this clone: The sample has other DNA sequences that encode this CDR3 too. This chain joins TRBV2 and TRBJ2-1; 10 nucleotides match TRBD2. The CDR3 is 15 residues long. J was trimmed by 6 bases and V by 6 bases; bases with no gene match: 8. Germline V gives CDR1 SNHLY, CDR2 FYNNEI. DNA for the CDR3: TGTGCCAGCAGCGAAATAGCGGGGGGCGGCAATGAGCAGTTCTTC. Translated, it gives CASSEIAGGGNEQFF.

This clone was counted a single time. The chain joins TRBV7-2 to TRBJ2-1, with 7 nucleotides matching TRBD2. Germline CDR1 reads SGHTA; CDR2 reads FQGNSA. The CDR3 is 15 amino acids. The junction had 4 bases not matched to a gene; V was cut back by 1 base and J by 4 bases. The CDR3 DNA reads as TGTGCCAGCAGCTTAGTTAGTAGCGGGTACAATGAGCAGTTCTTC. Protein product: CASSLVSSGYNEQFF. The full variable domain, with the rest looked up from reference TRBV7-2 and TRBJ2-1, is GAGVSQSPSNKVTEKGKDVELRCDPISGHTALYWYRQSLGQGLEFLIYFQGNSAPDKSGLPSDRFSAERTGGSVSTLTIQRTQQEDSAVYLCASSLVSSGYNEQFFGPGTRLTVL.

The V and J genes are TRBV7-6 and TRBJ2-7; TRBD2 is a possible D gene (6 bases). Between the trimmed V and J ends, which lost 8 bases and 2 bases, there was a span of 10 bases. This CDR3 has 12 amino acids. Germline-derived CDR1 and CDR2 are SGHVS and FNYEAQ. The CDR3 loop is CASGTEAYEQYF. Written as DNA, the CDR3 is TGTGCCAGCGGGACTGAAGCCTACGAGCAGTACTTC. The variable domain in full, with the rest retrieved from reference TRBV7-6 and TRBJ2-7, is GAGVSQSPRYKVTKRGQDVALRCDPISGHVSLYWYRQALGQGPEFLTYFNYEAQQDKSGLPNDRFSAERPEGSISTLTIQRTEQRDSAMYRCASGTEAYEQYFGPGTRLTVT.

Turning to this clone: The same CDR3 can be traced to other DNA sequences in this sample. The chain is built from TRBV27 and TRBJ2-5; D uncertain. Per germline, CDR1 MNHEY and CDR2 SMNVEV (reference sequence). This CDR3 contains 14 residues. V was shortened by 3 bases and J by 6 bases, with 14 bases between the two germline ends. This chain's CDR3 is CASSFLTEMKTQYF. The CDR3, as DNA: TGTGCCAGCAGTTTTTTAACAGAAATGAAGACCCAGTACTTC.

The chain carries TRBV27 and TRBJ1-5; the D is unclear. CDR1 is MNHEY, CDR2 SMNVEV, per germline (reference sequence). This CDR3 has 15 residues. Trimming took off 0 bases at V and 1 base at J, with 7 bases between the two ends. The DNA for the CDR3 is TGTGCCAGCAGTTTATCGGGCCACAGCAATCAGCCCCAGCATTTT. This gives the protein CASSLSGHSNQPQHF.

The V gene is TRBV11-2, the J gene TRBJ2-1, with no clear D. The CDR3 is made up of 14 amino acids. Between the trimmed V and J ends, which lost 5 bases and 8 bases, there was a span of 16 bases. Germline V gene sequence: CDR1 SGHAT, CDR2 FQNNGV. CDR3: CASSHGFQRDEQFF. CDR3 DNA: TGTGCCAGCAGCCACGGGTTTCAGCGAGATGAGCAGTTCTTC.

The rearrangement joins TRBV9 to TRBJ2-1; 8 bases are a match to TRBD2. CDR1 SGDLS and CDR2 YYNGEE come from the germline V gene. V gave up 3 bases and J gave up 9 bases; unmatched junction bases: 5. CDR3 length equals 13 residues. The CDR3 loop reads CASSATSGSEQFF. CDR3 bases: TGTGCCAGCAGCGCAACTAGCGGCAGTGAGCAGTTCTTC.

A word on this clone: Compared with germline, one end of the junction differs, possibly owing to a read error. The CDR3 DNA reads TGTGCCAGCAGCCAATCGGTCGGACAGGGGTTAGTAAACCTCTTC. Protein sequence: CASSQSVGQGLVNLF. The chain combines TRBV4-2 with TRBJ2-7, with 9 positions matching TRBD1. Germline-derived CDR1 and CDR2 are LGHNA and YNFKEQ. This CDR3 is built from 15 residues.

A single count supports this clone. V is TRBV4-2 and J is TRBJ2-7, with 10 bases matching TRBD2. The junction had 7 bases not matched to a gene; V was cut back by 8 bases and J by 6 bases. The CDR3 totals 13 residues. The V gene's germline CDR1 is LGHNA and CDR2 YNFKEQ. This CDR3 reads CASPLAGVPEQYF. The CDR3 nucleotides are TGTGCCAGCCCCCTAGCGGGAGTACCCGAGCAGTACTTC.

This chain uses TRBV19 with TRBJ1-4; 7 nucleotides agree with TRBD1. Trimming took 7 bases from V and 3 from J; bases not matched to a gene: 14. Germline CDR1 LNHDA, CDR2 SQIVND (reference sequence). The CDR3 extends over 17 amino acids. CDR3 bases: TGTGCCAGTACCTTATACAGGGGCGTCGAGGCTAATGAAAAACTGTTTTTT. This encodes CASTLYRGVEANEKLFF.